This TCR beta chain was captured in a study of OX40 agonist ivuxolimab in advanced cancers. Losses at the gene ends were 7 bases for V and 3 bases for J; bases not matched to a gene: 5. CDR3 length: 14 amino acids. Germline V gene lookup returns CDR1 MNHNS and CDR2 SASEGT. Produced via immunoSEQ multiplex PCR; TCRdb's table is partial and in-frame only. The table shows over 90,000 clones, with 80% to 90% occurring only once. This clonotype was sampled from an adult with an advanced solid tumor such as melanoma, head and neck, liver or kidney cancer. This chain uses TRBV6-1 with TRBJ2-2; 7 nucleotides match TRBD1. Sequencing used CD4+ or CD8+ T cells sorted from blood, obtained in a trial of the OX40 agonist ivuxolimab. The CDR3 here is CASKGTAHTGELFF. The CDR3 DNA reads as TGTGCCAGCAAAGGGACAGCTCACACCGGGGAGCTGTTTTTT.